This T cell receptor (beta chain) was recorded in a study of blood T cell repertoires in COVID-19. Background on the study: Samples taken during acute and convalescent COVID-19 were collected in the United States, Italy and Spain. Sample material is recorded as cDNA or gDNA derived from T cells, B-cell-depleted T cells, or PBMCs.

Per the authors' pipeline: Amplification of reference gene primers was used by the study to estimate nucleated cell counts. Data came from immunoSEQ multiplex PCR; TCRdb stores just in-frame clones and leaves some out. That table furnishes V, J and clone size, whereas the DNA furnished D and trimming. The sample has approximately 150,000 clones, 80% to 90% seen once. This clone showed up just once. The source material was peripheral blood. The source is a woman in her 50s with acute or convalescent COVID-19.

CDR3 sequence reads: CASSRTGGDETQYF. CDR3 DNA: TGTGCCAGCTCCCGGACAGGGGGCGATGAGACCCAGTACTTC. The rearrangement uses TRBV18 and TRBJ2-5; TRBD1 agrees at 11 bases. This CDR3 spans 14 amino acids. Germline V gene lookup returns CDR1 KGHSH and CDR2 LQKENI. J lost 5 bases, V lost 6 bases, and 5 bases had no gene match.